These T cell receptor beta chains were read from a single sample in a study of blood T cell repertoires in COVID-19. TCRdb's copy holds only in-frame clones and misses some; the assay was immunoSEQ multiplex PCR. This sample carries around 430,000 clones, around 88% of them seen once, and the ten largest clones take 10% to 15%. Sequenced material: peripheral blood. All receptors derive from a woman aged 45-60 years with COVID-19, enrolled during active disease. Each CDR3 is given with its conserved first and last residue. D genes are given only for firm matches. For some rows the clone size is stated as once, few or many, or as a class when expanded; others skip it.

.	12	.	TRBJ2-3	TRBV12-3/TRBV12-4	CASSLGGGAQYF	TGTGCCAGCAGTTTGGGTGGAGGGGCGCAGTATTTT
.	16	once	TRBJ1-1	TRBV4-1	CASSQGIGGQKTEAFF	TGCGCCAGCAGCCAGGGTATCGGGGGGCAGAAAACTGAAGCTTTCTTT
.	13	.	TRBJ1-2	TRBV5-6	CASSLPDRYGYTF	TGTGCCAGCAGCTTGCCCGATCGGTATGGCTACACCTTC
.	14	.	TRBJ1-2	TRBV7-9	CASSLEAGNYGYTF	TGTGCCAGCAGCTTAGAGGCAGGGAACTATGGCTACACCTTC
.	12	.	TRBJ1-6	TRBV20-1	CSASRGTGTLHF	TGCAGTGCTAGTCGGGGAACGGGCACCCTCCACTTT
.	15	.	TRBJ1-2	TRBV7-9	CASSLVKGGAYGYTF	TGTGCCAGCAGCTTAGTTAAAGGGGGTGCCTATGGCTACACCTTC
.	12	.	TRBJ1-1	TRBV29-1	CSVGRGSAEAFF	TGCAGCGTGGGAAGGGGGTCAGCTGAAGCTTTCTTT
.	13	.	TRBJ1-6	TRBV30	CALSLEYNSPLHF	TGTGCCTTGAGTCTCGAGTATAATTCACCCCTCCACTTT
.	11	.	TRBJ1-2	TRBV29-1	CSVGGDYGYTF	TGCAGCGTTGGGGGAGACTATGGCTACACCTTC
TRBD1	15	.	TRBJ1-5	TRBV9	CASSVEAGGNQPQHF	TGTGCCAGCAGCGTAGAGGCAGGGGGGAATCAGCCCCAGCATTTT
.	14	.	TRBJ1-2	TRBV6-1	CASSEAIREDGYTF	TGTGCCAGCAGTGAAGCAATCAGGGAGGATGGCTACACCTTC
TRBD2	15	.	TRBJ2-1	TRBV11-3	CASSSSGGPYNEQFF	TGTGCCAGCAGTAGTAGCGGGGGCCCCTACAATGAGCAGTTCTTC
TRBD1	16	.	TRBJ1-1	TRBV18	CASLRQGGPMNTEAFF	TGTGCCAGCTTACGCCAGGGGGGTCCTATGAACACTGAAGCTTTCTTT
TRBD1	16	.	TRBJ1-2	TRBV3-1/TRBV3-2	CASSHYRGLPNYGYTF	TGTGCCAGCAGCCATTACAGGGGGCTCCCTAACTATGGCTACACCTTC
.	17	.	TRBJ1-1	TRBV7-2	CASSWPPGADPNTEAFF	TGTGCCAGCAGCTGGCCCCCTGGGGCAGACCCAAACACTGAAGCTTTCTTT
.	15	.	TRBJ1-2	TRBV6-1	CASSEWGLTNYGYTF	TGTGCCAGCAGTGAATGGGGGCTAACTAACTATGGCTACACCTTC